One and the same sample provided the 3 T cell receptor beta chains below, sequenced in a study of T-cell memory formation after mild COVID-19. TCRdb reanalysed the 5' RACE reads using MiXCR and keeps one entry per CDR3 protein. The repertoire holds 180,000 or so distinct CDR3 sequences, 16% seen once, with about 2.1% in the top ten. Sequenced: PBMCs or a T cell subset sorted from them (not recorded which). The receptors were gathered from an adult woman who had mild COVID-19 (a few samples of this study predate the infection). Cell type and time point are not known.

This clonotype was picked up a small number of times. The J gene is TRBJ2-1, the V gene TRBV7-2; tentatively, D is TRBD1 or TRBD2 (6 bases each). The CDR3 consists of 13 residues. V was pared by 0 bases and J by 10 bases, with 10 bases between. CDR1 and CDR2 from the germline V gene are SGHTA and FQGNSA. The CDR3 DNA reads TGTGCCAGCAGCTTAGCGGGGGGCTCGGAGCAGTTCTTC. As protein: CASSLAGGSEQFF.

The chain carries TRBV20-1 and TRBJ2-1; the D gene could be TRBD1 or TRBD2 (5 bases each). From germline, CDR1 is DFQATT and CDR2 SNEGSKA (reference sequence). There are 14 residues in the CDR3. V lost 6 bases and J lost 5, with 17 bases in between. CDR3 in DNA: TGCAGTGCGGCACCCGGGACGGATAACAATGAGCAGTTCTTC. Translated, it gives CSAAPGTDNNEQFF.

The rearrangement uses TRBV6-1 and TRBJ2-2; the D gene is possibly TRBD2 (7 bases). Trimming removed 7 bases from V and 1 base from J, with 16 bases in between. Germline V gene sequence: CDR1 MNHNS, CDR2 SASEGT. This CDR3 is 16 amino acids long. The DNA of the CDR3 is TGTGCCAGCATCGCCTTAGGGGGGGTGAACACCGGGGAGCTGTTTTTT. Its translation is CASIALGGVNTGELFF.